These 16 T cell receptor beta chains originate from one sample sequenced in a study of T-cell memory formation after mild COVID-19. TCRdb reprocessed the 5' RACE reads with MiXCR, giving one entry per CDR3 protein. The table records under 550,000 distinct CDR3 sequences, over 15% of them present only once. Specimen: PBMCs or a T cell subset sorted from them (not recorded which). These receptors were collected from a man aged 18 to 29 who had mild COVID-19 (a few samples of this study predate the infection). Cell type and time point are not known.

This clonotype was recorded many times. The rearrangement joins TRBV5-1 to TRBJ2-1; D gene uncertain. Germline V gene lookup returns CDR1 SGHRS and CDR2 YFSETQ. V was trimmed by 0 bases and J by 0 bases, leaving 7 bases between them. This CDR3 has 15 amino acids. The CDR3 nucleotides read TGCGCCAGCAGCTTGGCGGCTTCCTCCTACAATGAGCAGTTCTTC. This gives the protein CASSLAASSYNEQFF.

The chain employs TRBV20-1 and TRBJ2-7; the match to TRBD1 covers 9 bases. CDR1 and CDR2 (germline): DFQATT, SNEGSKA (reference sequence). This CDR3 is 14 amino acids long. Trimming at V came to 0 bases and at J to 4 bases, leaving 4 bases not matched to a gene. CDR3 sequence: CSARDGQGLYEQYF. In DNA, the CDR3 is TGCAGTGCTAGAGACGGACAGGGGTTATACGAGCAGTACTTC.

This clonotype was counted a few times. Written as DNA, the CDR3 is TGTGCCAGCAGCCCTAGACAGGGGGCGATCACTGAAGCTTTCTTT. Residues: CASSPRQGAITEAFF. V and J are TRBV9 and TRBJ1-1; 10 nucleotides match TRBD1. The CDR3 covers 15 residues. In germline, CDR1 is SGDLS, CDR2 YYNGEE. Losses at the gene ends were 4 bases for V and 4 bases for J; bases not matched to a gene: 7.

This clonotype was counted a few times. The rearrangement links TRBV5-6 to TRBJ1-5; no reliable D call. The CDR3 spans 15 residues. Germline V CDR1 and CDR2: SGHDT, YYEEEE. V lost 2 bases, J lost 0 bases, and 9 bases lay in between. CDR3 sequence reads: CASSLFAYSNQPQHF. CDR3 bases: TGTGCCAGCAGCTTATTTGCTTATAGCAATCAGCCCCAGCATTTT. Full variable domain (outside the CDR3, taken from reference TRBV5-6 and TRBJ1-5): DAGVTQSPTHLIKTRGQQVTLRCSPKSGHDTVSWYQQALGQGPQFIFQYYEEEERQRGNFPDRFSGHQFPNYSSELNVNALLLGDSALYLCASSLFAYSNQPQHFGDGTRLSIL.

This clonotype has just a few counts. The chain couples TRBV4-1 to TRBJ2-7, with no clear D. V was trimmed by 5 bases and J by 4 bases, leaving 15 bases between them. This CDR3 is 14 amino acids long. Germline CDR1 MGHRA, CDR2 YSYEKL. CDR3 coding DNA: TGCGCCAGCAGCAGAACTCGACACGCTTACGAGCAGTACGTC. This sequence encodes CASSRTRHAYEQYV.

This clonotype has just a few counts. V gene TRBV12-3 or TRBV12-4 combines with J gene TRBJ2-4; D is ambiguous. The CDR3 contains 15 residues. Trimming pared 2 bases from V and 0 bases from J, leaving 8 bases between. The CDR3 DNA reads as TGTGCCAGCAGTTTACAGATACTAGCCAAAAACATTCAGTACTTC. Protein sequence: CASSLQILAKNIQYF.

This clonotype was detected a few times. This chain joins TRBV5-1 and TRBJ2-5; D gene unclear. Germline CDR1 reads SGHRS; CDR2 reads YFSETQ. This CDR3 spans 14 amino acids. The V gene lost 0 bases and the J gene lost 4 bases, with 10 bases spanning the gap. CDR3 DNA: TGCGCCAGCAGCTTGGGTCGTGTAAGAGAGACCCAGTACTTC. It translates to CASSLGRVRETQYF. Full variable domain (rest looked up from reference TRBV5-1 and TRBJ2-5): KAGVTQTPRYLIKTRGQQVTLSCSPISGHRSVSWYQQTPGQGLQFLFEYFSETQRNKGNFPGRFSGRQFSNSRSEMNVSTLELGDSALYLCASSLGRVRETQYFGPGTRLLVL.

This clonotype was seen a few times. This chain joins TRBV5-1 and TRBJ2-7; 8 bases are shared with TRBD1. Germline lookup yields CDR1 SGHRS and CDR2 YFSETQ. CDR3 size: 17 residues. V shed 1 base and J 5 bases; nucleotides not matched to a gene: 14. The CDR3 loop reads CASSLLGPGQGHHEQYF. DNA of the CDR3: TGCGCCAGCAGCTTGTTGGGTCCCGGACAGGGTCACCACGAGCAGTACTTC.

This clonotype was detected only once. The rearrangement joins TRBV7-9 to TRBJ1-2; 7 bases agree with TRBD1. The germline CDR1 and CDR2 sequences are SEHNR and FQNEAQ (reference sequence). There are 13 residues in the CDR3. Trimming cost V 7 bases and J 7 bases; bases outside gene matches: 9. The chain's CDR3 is CASTEQGLSGYTF. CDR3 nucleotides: TGTGCCAGCACTGAACAGGGGCTGAGTGGCTACACCTTC.

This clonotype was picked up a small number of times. CDR3 sequence reads: CASNGGPGTEAFF. CDR3 coding DNA: TGTGCCAGCAATGGGGGGCCAGGGACTGAAGCTTTCTTT. This chain uses TRBV2 with TRBJ1-1; D is perhaps TRBD1 (6 bases). V lost 7 bases to trimming and J lost 5 bases, with 14 bases between them. The V gene's germline CDR1 is SNHLY and CDR2 FYNNEI. CDR3 length: 13 residues.

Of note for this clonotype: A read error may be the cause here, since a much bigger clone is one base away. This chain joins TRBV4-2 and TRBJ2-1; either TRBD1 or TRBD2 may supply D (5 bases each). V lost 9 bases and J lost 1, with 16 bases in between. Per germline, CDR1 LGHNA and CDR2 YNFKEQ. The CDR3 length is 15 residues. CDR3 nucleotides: TGTGCCAGTTCAAGTTGGGGGAGATCCTACAATGAGCAGTTCTTC. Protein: CASSSWGRSYNEQFF.

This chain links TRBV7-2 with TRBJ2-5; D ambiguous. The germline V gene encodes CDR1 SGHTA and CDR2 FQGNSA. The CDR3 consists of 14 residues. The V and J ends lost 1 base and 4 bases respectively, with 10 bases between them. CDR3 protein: CASSLDTARETQYF. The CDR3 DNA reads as TGTGCCAGCAGCTTAGATACAGCGAGAGAGACCCAGTACTTC.

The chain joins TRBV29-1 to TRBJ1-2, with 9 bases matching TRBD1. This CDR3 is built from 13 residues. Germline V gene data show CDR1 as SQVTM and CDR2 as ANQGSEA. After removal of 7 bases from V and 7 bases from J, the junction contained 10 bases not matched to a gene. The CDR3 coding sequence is TGCAGCGCCCTGACAGGGGGAAACGGTGGCTACACCTTC. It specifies CSALTGGNGGYTF.

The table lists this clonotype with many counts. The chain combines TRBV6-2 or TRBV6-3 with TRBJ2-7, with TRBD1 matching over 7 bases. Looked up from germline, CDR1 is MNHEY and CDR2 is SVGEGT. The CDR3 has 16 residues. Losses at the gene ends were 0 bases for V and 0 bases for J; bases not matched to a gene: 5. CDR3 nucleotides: TGTGCCAGCAGTTACTCGACAGGGATTGGCTCCTACGAGCAGTACTTC. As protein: CASSYSTGIGSYEQYF.

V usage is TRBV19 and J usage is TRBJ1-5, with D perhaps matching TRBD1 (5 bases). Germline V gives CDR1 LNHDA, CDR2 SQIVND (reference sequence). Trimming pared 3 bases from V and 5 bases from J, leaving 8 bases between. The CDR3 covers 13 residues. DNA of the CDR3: TGTGCCAGTAGTATCCTAGGGGATCAGCCCCAGCATTTT. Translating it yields CASSILGDQPQHF.

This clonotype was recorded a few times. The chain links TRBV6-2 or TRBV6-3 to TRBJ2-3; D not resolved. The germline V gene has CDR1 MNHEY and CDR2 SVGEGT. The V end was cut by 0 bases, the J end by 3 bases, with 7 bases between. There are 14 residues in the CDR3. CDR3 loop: CASSYSIRTDTQYF. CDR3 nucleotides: TGTGCCAGCAGTTACTCGATCAGGACAGATACGCAGTATTTT.